This T cell receptor beta chain was captured by sequencing in a study of low-dose radiotherapy and immunotherapy resistance in tumors. Study-wide context: The regimen for patients comprised intravenous nivolumab 240 mg every two weeks plus intravenous ipilimumab 1 mg/kg every six weeks.

Time point described: after trial treatment. Treatment indicated: LDRT plus nivolumab, ipilimumab, low-dose cyclophosphamide and aspirin (RACIN trial). Ten or more counts support this clonotype. Covering alpha and beta chains, TRAV- and TRBV-specific primers were used for the first-strand cDNA. TCR amplification used 20 to 25 PCR cycles, a constant-region primer and a V-primer adapter. mRNA, after isolation, was amplified by in vitro transcription. TCRdb passed the reads through MiXCR, listing each CDR3 protein once. The profile shows about 39,000 distinct CDR3 sequences, about a fifth of them singletons. The sequencing used PBMCs, collected after low-dose radiotherapy plus immunotherapy. The receptor comes from a female donor with ovarian cancer.

The CDR3 bases are TGTGCCAGCAGCCCTGCTACTGGGGCACCGCCGCCCTACAATGAGCAGTTCTTC. Translation: CASSPATGAPPPYNEQFF. V and J are TRBV7-3 and TRBJ2-1; maybe TRBD1 (5 bases). The CDR3 is made up of 18 amino acids. Trimming stripped 5 bases from V and 2 bases from J, with 22 bases between. CDR1 and CDR2 from the germline V gene are SGHTA and FQGTGA. The entire variable domain, with the rest obtained from reference TRBV7-3 and TRBJ2-1, is as follows: GAGVSQTPSNKVTEKGKYVELRCDPISGHTALYWYRQSLGQGPEFLIYFQGTGAADDSGLPNDRFFAVRPEGSVSTLKIQRTERGDSAVYLCASSPATGAPPPYNEQFFGPGTRLTVL.